The 15 T cell receptor beta chains given below trace back to one sample, sequenced in a study of blood T cells in healthy people across ages. The use of a sample-barcoded 5' primer and a J-beta primer mix characterized a second PCR of 7 to 11 cycles. Each CDR3 protein gets one entry after TCRdb re-called the 5' RACE reads with MiXCR. The data contain roughly 900,000 distinct CDR3 sequences, more than 25% of them singletons. The sample taken for sequencing was blood. The receptors stem from a woman older than 75 in good health.

The rearrangement uses TRBV12-3 or TRBV12-4 and TRBJ1-3, with a possible D match to TRBD1 (5 bases). CDR3 length: 12 residues. Trimming left V 1 base short and J 15 bases short, with 13 bases between. The CDR3 region is CASSLVLQEGYF. CDR3 in DNA: TGTGCCAGCAGTTTAGTCCTACAGGAGGGATATTTT.

This clonotype was seen many times. The chain is built from TRBV10-3 and TRBJ1-2; the match to TRBD1 covers 9 bases. J was trimmed by 4 bases and V by 8 bases; bases with no gene match: 11. This CDR3 contains 15 residues. CDR1 is ENHRY and CDR2 is SYGVKD in the germline V gene. The CDR3 is CAIRVRDRVSYGYTF. Written as DNA, the CDR3 is TGTGCCATCCGGGTCCGGGACAGGGTCTCCTATGGCTACACCTTC.

The V and J genes are TRBV4-1 and TRBJ1-1, with D hard to call. CDR1 MGHRA and CDR2 YSYEKL come from the germline V gene. This CDR3 spans 12 amino acids. Trimming took off 0 bases at V and 11 bases at J, with 10 bases between the two ends. CDR3 in amino acids: CASSQDYRRAFF. The DNA of the CDR3 is TGCGCCAGCAGCCAAGATTACCGGAGGGCTTTCTTT.

This clonotype was recorded at least ten times. Given a much more abundant clone one base away, this may be a read error. The chain carries TRBV20-1 and TRBJ2-7, with TRBD2 identical over 7 bases. This CDR3 contains 11 residues. Germline V lookup: CDR1 DFQATT, CDR2 SNEGSKA (reference sequence). The CDR3 here is CRAREGYEQYF. CDR3 nucleotide sequence: TGCAGGGCGAGGGAGGGCTACGAGCAGTACTTC.

V usage is TRBV7-8 and J usage is TRBJ1-2; TRBD1 might be the D (5 bases). V was clipped by 5 bases and J by 5 bases, with 12 bases between them. Germline V CDR1 and CDR2: SGHVS, FQNEAQ. This CDR3 is 13 amino acids long. The CDR3 DNA reads as TGTGCCAGCAGCACCCGACAGAATTATGGCTACACCTTC. It specifies CASSTRQNYGYTF.

This clonotype was seen ten or more times. This rearrangement joins TRBV27 to TRBJ2-1; perhaps TRBD1 as D (6 bases). CDR3 length: 14 residues. The V end lost 6 bases, the J end lost 6 bases, and 15 bases lay between the germline ends. Germline values: CDR1 MNHEY, CDR2 SMNVEV (reference sequence). The CDR3 reads CASRPGTNGNEQFF. The DNA for the CDR3 is TGTGCCAGCAGACCCGGGACAAATGGCAATGAGCAGTTCTTC.

In its sample, this clonotype was seen many times. The chain uses TRBV20-1 and TRBJ2-5, with D possibly TRBD1 on 6 matching bases. Per the germline V gene, CDR1 is DFQATT and CDR2 is SNEGSKA (reference sequence). The length of the CDR3 is 12 residues. CDR3 sequence reads: CSSGTTQETQYF. In DNA form, the CDR3 reads TGCAGCTCTGGGACAACCCAAGAGACCCAGTACTTC.

This clonotype was detected many times. The genes are TRBV7-9 and TRBJ2-7; no reliable D call. Germline V gene data show CDR1 as SEHNR and CDR2 as FQNEAQ (reference sequence). This CDR3 spans 14 amino acids. V gave up 5 bases and J gave up 2 bases, with 13 bases separating them. Written as DNA, the CDR3 is TGTGCCAGCAGCATACGGACCGACGCCTACGAGCAGTACTTC. Protein product: CASSIRTDAYEQYF.

On this clonotype itself: A much bigger clone sits one base away, suggesting this may be a read error. The genes are TRBV11-2 and TRBJ2-3; D perhaps matches TRBD1 (5 bases). This CDR3 contains 16 residues. Germline CDR1 SGHAT, CDR2 FQNNGV. The CDR3 protein is CASSKQASRLTNTRYF. The CDR3 region has the DNA TGTGCCAGCAGCAAACAGGCCTCCCGACTCACCAATACGCGGTATTTT.

About this clonotype itself: This may be a read error, as it is one base from a much larger clone. Here the CDR3 reads CASSQSSGDPMDEQYF. In DNA, the CDR3 is TGTGCCAGCAGCCAATCTAGCGGGGACCCGATGGATGAGCAGTACTTC. V is TRBV3-1 and J is TRBJ2-7, with TRBD2 matching 9 bases. This CDR3 is 16 amino acids long. V was pared by 2 bases and J by 7 bases, with 12 bases of the junction left unmatched. In germline, CDR1 is LGHDT, CDR2 YNNKEL (reference sequence).

The gene calls are TRBV2 and TRBJ1-1; possible D gene TRBD1, 5 bases. This CDR3 comprises 15 residues. Deletions cut 1 base from V and 1 base from J, with 10 bases between. CDR1 is SNHLY and CDR2 is FYNNEI in the germline V gene. CDR3 sequence: CASSEGGLRNTEAFF. For the CDR3, the DNA is TGTGCCAGCAGTGAAGGGGGCCTCCGGAACACTGAAGCTTTCTTT.

There are many counts of this clonotype. V gene TRBV7-9 combines with J gene TRBJ2-3; D possibly corresponds to TRBD1 (5 bases). Germline CDR1 SEHNR, CDR2 FQNEAQ (reference sequence). The length of the CDR3 is 14 residues. The V and J ends lost 1 base and 8 bases respectively, with 13 bases between them. The CDR3 DNA is TGTGCCAGCAGCTTAGAAGGGGCCCCATCTACGCAGTATTTT. Protein product: CASSLEGAPSTQYF. Filled out from reference TRBV7-9 and TRBJ2-3, the complete variable domain reads DTGVSQNPRHKITKRGQNVTFRCDPISEHNRLYWYRQTLGQGPEFLTYFQNEAQLEKSRLLSDRFSAERPKGSFSTLEIQRTEQGDSAMYLCASSLEGAPSTQYFGPGTRLTVL.

This clonotype was picked up a small number of times. The V gene is TRBV20-1, the J gene TRBJ1-1, with 9 bases lining up with TRBD1. The CDR3 totals 16 residues. CDR1 is DFQATT and CDR2 is SNEGSKA in the germline V gene (reference sequence). J lost 6 bases, V lost 0 bases, and 11 bases had no gene match. CDR3 bases: TGCAGTGCTAGAGATCAGGGGACAGGGAGGATCCCTGAAGCTTTCTTT. It codes for CSARDQGTGRIPEAFF.

CDR3 coding DNA: TGTGCCAGCAGCCTCGGACAGGGTTTCGGTTCACCCCTCCACTTT. It encodes CASSLGQGFGSPLHF. This chain connects TRBV3-1 to TRBJ1-6; the match to TRBD1 covers 8 bases. V shed 4 bases, J shed 9 bases, and the junction held 8 bases outside the gene matches. Per the germline V gene, CDR1 is LGHDT and CDR2 is YNNKEL (reference sequence). This CDR3 has 15 amino acids.

The chain links TRBV15 to TRBJ1-3, with D tentatively TRBD1 (5 bases). The V and J ends lost 0 bases and 4 bases respectively, with 19 bases between them. CDR1 is LNHNV and CDR2 is YYDKDF in the germline V gene (reference sequence). The CDR3 spans 18 residues. The chain's CDR3 is CATSRDRGTTSPGNTIYF. The CDR3 nucleotides read TGTGCCACCAGCAGAGATCGGGGGACCACATCACCCGGAAACACCATATATTTT.